The text below deals with one T cell receptor (beta chain). TCRdb keeps only in-frame clones here, not all; method: immunoSEQ multiplex PCR. This table holds roughly 300,000 clones, approximately 90% found once. V was cut by 0 bases and J by 6 bases, with 16 bases left in between. Germline CDR1 and CDR2: LNHNV and YYDKDF (reference sequence). CDR3 length equals 16 residues. This entry is derived from a study of blood T cell repertoires in COVID-19. The participants were between about 18 and 90 years old and came from about two dozen US areas. The receptor comes from a woman in her forties with acute COVID-19. Sequenced sample: PBMCs or T cells enriched from blood (not recorded which). The chain combines TRBV15 with TRBJ2-3, with D possibly matching TRBD2 (6 bases). CDR3 coding DNA: TGTGCCACCAGCAGAGATTTGGGGGGTTCTTCCGATACGCAGTATTTT. Translation: CATSRDLGGSSDTQYF.